The TCR beta chain described here comes from a study of OX40 agonist ivuxolimab in advanced cancers. Study-level background: Participants, roughly 80% male, averaged roughly 60 years of age, ranging from about 23 to 85.

A word on this clone: Its antigen is as yet unknown.

Germline lookup yields CDR1 SGHDN and CDR2 FVKESK. V lost 1 base to trimming and J lost 5 bases, with 2 bases between them. The CDR3 consists of 11 residues. Whole-study findings and limits: Clones of CD4+ and CD8+ blood T cells grew by week 6 at doses of 0.1 to 3.0 mg/kg. People who partly responded at 0.1-3.0 mg/kg had some of the least clonal expansion seen.

Measured with immunoSEQ multiplex PCR; TCRdb has only the in-frame clones, and not every one. The sample lists roughly 48,000 clones, 80% to 90% occurring once. The starting material was CD4+ or CD8+ T cells sorted from blood, obtained in a trial of the OX40 agonist ivuxolimab. The clonotype was recovered from an adult with an advanced solid tumor such as melanoma, head and neck, liver or kidney cancer. The chain couples TRBV14 to TRBJ1-1; D is unresolved. CDR3 sequence: CASSQVTEAFF. The CDR3 bases are TGTGCCAGCAGCCAAGTAACTGAAGCTTTCTTT.